This T cell receptor (beta chain) was retrieved from a study of control samples from healthy donors and cancer patients. Only in-frame clones appear in the TCRdb table, and some are missing; sequencing was by immunoSEQ multiplex PCR. The repertoire includes fewer than 130,000 clones, 85% to 90% of them detected once, and roughly 4% sits in the top ten. CDR3 length equals 16 residues. Trimming took off 4 bases at V and 2 bases at J, with 17 bases between the two ends. Germline loops: CDR1 SEHNR, CDR2 FQNEAQ (reference sequence). This TCR derives from an older woman with lung cancer. The chain joins TRBV7-9 to TRBJ1-2, with D unclear. The source material was PBMCs. This chain's CDR3 is CASSYDGFGQNYGYTF. CDR3 nucleotides: TGTGCCAGCAGCTACGATGGGTTTGGGCAGAACTATGGCTACACCTTC.